Reported below is one T cell receptor (beta chain). This clonotype has more than one count but fewer than ten. It lacks a known antigen. The sample holds no much larger clone one base away, and base qualities are not on file. From the cysteine through the phenylalanine, the CDR3 covers 15 amino acids. The DNA shown is the 45-base CDR3, in frame from base 1. V lost 2 bases and J lost 5 bases, and the count of bases not matched to a germline gene is 6. Sequences MNHEY (CDR1) and SVGAGI (CDR2) are obtained from the germline V gene. Library preparation used RT-PCR. Sequenced on an Illumina HiSeq 2500. TCRdb redid the processing of the public reads, applying fastp at Q25 and MiXCR, and retained in-frame beta chains. Duplicate CDR3 protein sequences are folded into a single record with the most common DNA and genes. This sample gives over 650,000 distinct CDR3 sequences in total; around 20% of them show up just once. The leading ten clones occupy roughly a tenth of the sample.

The sample belongs to a study of response to subunit inactivated influenza vaccine listed by TCRdb under 2018. Turning to the overall study: The study used deep quantitative T cell receptor repertoire profiling to track responses to a trivalent subunit inactivated influenza vaccine.

Paper-wide results and their limitations: The authors suggested that each seasonal influenza vaccination may recruit only a limited number of new T cells.

Sequenced material: PBMCs from blood, taken 5 days after vaccination. This clonotype was sampled from a man aged 45 to 65 who received an inactivated influenza vaccine. Donor details come from another sample of the same person, matched by shared clones. The rearranged chain carries TRBV6-5 and TRBJ2-1, and 7 junction bases match TRBD2. The CDR3 is CASSYQGGSNNEQFF. The sequenced DNA is TGTGCCAGCAGTTACCAAGGCGGGAGCAACAATGAGCAGTTCTTC.